This TCR beta chain stems from a study of CD8+ T cells in alopecia areata. A FACSAria was used to sort CD4+ and CD8+ T cells. These cells came from PBMCs. Extracted from the samples, RNA was reverse transcribed into cDNA to serve as the sequencing template. Assay used: immunoSEQ multiplex PCR; TCRdb lists only in-frame clones, some missing. The sample has more than 100,000 clones, around 50% seen once. The source of this sequence is a human donor in good health. Sequenced material: CD4+ T cells sorted from blood.

Here the CDR3 reads CASSLIQEETQYF. The CDR3 coding sequence is TGTGCCAGCAGTTTAATCCAGGAAGAGACCCAGTACTTC. This sequence joins TRBV28 and TRBJ2-5; D uncertain. There are 13 residues in the CDR3. Trimming took off 2 bases at V and 3 bases at J, with 7 bases between the two ends. The germline V gene encodes CDR1 MDHEN and CDR2 SYDVKM.